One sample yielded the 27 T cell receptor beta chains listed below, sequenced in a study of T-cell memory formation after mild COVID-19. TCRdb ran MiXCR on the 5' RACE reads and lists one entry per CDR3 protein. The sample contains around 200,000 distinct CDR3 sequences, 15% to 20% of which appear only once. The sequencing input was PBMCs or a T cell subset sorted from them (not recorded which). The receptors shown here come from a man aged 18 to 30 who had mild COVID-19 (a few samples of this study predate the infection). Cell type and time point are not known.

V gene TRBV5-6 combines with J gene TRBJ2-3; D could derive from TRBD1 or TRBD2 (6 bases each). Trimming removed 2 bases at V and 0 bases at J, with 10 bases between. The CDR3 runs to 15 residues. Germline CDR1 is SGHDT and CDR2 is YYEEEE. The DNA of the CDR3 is TGTGCCAGCAGCTTCAGGGGAGGAAGCACAGATACGCAGTATTTT. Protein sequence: CASSFRGGSTDTQYF.

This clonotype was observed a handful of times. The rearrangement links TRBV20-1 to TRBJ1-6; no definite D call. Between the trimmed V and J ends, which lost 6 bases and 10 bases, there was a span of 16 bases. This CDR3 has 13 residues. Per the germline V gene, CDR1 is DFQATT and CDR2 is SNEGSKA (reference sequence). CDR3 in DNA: TGCAGTGCCCCCGACCGCTATCCCTCACCCCTCCACTTT. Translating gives CSAPDRYPSPLHF.

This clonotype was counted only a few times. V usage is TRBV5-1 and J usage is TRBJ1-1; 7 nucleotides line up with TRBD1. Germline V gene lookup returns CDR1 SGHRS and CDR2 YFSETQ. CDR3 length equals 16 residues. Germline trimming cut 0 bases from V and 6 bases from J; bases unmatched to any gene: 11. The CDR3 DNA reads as TGCGCCAGCAGCTTGGCCGTGAGACAGGGCGGCGCTGAAGCTTTCTTT. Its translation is CASSLAVRQGGAEAFF.

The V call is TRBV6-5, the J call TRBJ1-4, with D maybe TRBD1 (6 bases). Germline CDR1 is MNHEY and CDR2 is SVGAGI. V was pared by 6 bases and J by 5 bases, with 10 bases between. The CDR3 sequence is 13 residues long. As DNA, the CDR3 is TGTGCCAGCAGCAGAGGGGGGAATGAAAAACTGTTTTTT. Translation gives CASSRGGNEKLFF.

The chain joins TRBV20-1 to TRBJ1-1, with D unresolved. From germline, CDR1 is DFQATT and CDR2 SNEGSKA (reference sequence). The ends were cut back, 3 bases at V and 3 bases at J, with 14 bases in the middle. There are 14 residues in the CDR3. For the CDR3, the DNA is TGCAGTGCTAGTACCCCGGGGAGGGACACTGAAGCTTTCTTT. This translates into CSASTPGRDTEAFF.

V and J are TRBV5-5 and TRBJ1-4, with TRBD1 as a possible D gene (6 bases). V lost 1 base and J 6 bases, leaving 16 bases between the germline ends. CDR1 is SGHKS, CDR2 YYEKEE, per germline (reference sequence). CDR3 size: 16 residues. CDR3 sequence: CASSLSIRGLDEKLFF. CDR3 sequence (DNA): TGTGCCAGCAGCTTGAGTATCAGGGGACTGGATGAAAAACTGTTTTTT.

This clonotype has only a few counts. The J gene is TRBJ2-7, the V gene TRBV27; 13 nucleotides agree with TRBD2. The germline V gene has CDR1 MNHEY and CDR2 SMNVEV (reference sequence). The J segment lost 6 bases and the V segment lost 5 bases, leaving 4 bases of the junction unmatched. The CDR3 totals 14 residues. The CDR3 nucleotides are TGTGCCAGCAGTCCTCGGACTAGCGGGGGCGAGCAGTACGTC. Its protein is CASSPRTSGGEQYV.

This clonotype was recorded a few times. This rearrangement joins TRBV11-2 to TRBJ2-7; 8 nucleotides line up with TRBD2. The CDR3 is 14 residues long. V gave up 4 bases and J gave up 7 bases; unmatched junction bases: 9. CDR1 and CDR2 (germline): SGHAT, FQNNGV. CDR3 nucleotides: TGTGCCAGCAGCTCTTCGGGACTAGAAAGTGAGCAGTACTTC. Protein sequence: CASSSSGLESEQYF.

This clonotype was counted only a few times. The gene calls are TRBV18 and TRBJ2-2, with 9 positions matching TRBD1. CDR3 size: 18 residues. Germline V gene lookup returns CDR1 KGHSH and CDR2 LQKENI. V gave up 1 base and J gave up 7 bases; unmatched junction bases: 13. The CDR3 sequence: CASSPRSRGQGILGELFF. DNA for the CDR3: TGTGCCAGCTCACCACGTAGCAGGGGACAGGGAATCCTCGGGGAGCTGTTTTTT.

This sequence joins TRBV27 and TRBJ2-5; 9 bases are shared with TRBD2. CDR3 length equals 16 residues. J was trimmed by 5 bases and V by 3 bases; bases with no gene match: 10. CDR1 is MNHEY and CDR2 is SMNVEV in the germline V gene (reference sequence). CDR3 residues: CASSFRRGGGVETQYF. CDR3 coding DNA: TGTGCCAGCAGTTTTCGGCGGGGGGGCGGTGTGGAGACCCAGTACTTC.

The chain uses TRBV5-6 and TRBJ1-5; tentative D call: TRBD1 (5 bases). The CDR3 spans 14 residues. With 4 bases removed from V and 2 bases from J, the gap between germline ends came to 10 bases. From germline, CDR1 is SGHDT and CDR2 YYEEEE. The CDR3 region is CASSPMGGNQPQHF. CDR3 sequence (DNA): TGTGCCAGCAGCCCAATGGGGGGCAATCAGCCCCAGCATTTT.

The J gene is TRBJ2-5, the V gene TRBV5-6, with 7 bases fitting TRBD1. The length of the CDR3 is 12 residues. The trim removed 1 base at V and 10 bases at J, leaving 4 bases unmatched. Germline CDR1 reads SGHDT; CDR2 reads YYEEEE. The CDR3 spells CASSLIQGSQYF. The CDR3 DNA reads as TGTGCCAGCAGCTTGATACAGGGGAGCCAGTACTTC.

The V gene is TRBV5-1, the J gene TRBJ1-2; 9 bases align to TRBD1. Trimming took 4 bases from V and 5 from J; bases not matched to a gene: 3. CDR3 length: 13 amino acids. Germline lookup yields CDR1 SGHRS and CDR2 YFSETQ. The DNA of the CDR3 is TGCGCCAGCAGCCGACAGGGGGAATATGGCTACACCTTC. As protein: CASSRQGEYGYTF.

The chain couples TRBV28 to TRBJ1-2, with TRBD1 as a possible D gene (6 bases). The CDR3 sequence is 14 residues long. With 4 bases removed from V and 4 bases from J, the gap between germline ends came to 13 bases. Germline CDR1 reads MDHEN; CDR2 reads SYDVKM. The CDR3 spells CASSWPRTAYGYTF. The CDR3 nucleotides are TGTGCCAGCAGTTGGCCTCGGACAGCCTATGGCTACACCTTC.

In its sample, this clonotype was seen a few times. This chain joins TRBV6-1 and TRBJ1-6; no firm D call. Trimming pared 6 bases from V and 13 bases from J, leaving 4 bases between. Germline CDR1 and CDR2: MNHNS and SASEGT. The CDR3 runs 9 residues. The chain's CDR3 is CASSFPLHF. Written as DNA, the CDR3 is TGTGCCAGCAGCTTTCCCCTCCACTTT.

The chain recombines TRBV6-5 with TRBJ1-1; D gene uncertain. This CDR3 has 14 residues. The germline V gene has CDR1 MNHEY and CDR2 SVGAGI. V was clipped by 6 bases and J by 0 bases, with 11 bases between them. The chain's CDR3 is CASRRVEMNTEAFF. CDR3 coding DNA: TGTGCCAGCAGGCGAGTGGAAATGAACACTGAAGCTTTCTTT.

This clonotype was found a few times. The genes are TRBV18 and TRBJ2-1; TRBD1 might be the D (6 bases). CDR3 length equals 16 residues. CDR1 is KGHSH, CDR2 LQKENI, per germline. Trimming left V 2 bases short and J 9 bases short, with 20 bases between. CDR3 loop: CASSPSPAIQGGEQFF. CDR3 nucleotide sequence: TGTGCCAGCTCACCAAGCCCCGCCATACAGGGCGGTGAGCAGTTCTTC.

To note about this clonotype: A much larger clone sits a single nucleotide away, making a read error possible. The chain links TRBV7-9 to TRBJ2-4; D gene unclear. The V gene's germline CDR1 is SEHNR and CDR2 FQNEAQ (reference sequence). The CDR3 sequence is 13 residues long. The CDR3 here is CASSPLAKNLQYF. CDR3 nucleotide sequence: TGTGCCAGCAGCCCCTTAGCCAAAAACCTTCAGTACTTC.

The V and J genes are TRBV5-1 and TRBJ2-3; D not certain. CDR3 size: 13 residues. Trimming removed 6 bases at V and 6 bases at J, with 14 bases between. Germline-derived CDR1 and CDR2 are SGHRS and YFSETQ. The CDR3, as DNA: TGCGCCAGCACGCGCACCTCCCCGGATACGCAGTATTTT. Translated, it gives CASTRTSPDTQYF.

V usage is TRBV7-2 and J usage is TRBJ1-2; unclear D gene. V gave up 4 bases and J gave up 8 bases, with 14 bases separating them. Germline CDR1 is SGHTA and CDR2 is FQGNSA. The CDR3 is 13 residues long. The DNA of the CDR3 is TGTGCCAGCAGCTATACAAGGGAGGAAGGCTACACCTTC. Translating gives CASSYTREEGYTF.

The CDR3 DNA is TGTGCCAGCAGTGCCCCCGGAGGGGACACCGGGGAGCTGTTTTTT. Translation gives CASSAPGGDTGELFF. The chain links TRBV25-1 to TRBJ2-2; possible D gene TRBD2, 6 bases. The germline V and J ends were trimmed by 4 bases and 3 bases, with 12 bases remaining between them. CDR1 and CDR2 from the germline V gene are MGHDK and SYGVNS. CDR3 length equals 15 residues.

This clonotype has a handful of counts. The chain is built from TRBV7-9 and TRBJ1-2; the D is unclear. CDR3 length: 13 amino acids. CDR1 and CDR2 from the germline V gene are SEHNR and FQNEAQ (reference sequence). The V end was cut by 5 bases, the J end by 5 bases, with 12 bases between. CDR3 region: CASSGEAGYGYTF. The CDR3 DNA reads TGTGCCAGCAGCGGGGAGGCTGGATATGGCTACACCTTC. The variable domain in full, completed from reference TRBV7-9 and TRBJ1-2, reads DTGVSQNPRHKITKRGQNVTFRCDPISEHNRLYWYRQTLGQGPEFLTYFQNEAQLEKSRLLSDRFSAERPKGSFSTLEIQRTEQGDSAMYLCASSGEAGYGYTFGSGTRLTVV.

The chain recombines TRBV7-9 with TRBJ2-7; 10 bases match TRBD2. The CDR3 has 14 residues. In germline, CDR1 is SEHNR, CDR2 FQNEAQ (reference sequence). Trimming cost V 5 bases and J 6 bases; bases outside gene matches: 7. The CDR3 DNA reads TGTGCCAGCAGCCCTAGCGGGGGTGGCTCCGAGCAGTACGTC. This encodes CASSPSGGGSEQYV.

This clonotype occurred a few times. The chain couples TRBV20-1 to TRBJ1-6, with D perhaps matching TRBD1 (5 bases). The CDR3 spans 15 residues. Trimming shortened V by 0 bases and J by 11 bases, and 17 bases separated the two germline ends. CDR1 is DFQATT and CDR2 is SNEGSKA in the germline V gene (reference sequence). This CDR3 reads CSARDEGRWLTPLHF. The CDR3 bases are TGCAGTGCTAGAGATGAGGGGCGGTGGCTAACACCCCTCCACTTT.

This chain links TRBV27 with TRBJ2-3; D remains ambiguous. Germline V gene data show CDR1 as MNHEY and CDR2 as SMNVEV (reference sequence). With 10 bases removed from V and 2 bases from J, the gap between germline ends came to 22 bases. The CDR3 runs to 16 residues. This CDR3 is CAIPDTSKAHTDTQYF. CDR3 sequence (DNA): TGTGCCATACCCGATACCAGCAAGGCGCACACAGATACGCAGTATTTT.

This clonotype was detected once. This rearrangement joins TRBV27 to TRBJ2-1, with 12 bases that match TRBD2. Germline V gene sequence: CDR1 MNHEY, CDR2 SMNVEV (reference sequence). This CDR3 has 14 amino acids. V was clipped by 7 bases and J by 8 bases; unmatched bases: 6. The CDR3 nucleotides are TGTGCCAGCAAGAGGACTAGCGGGGTCCATGAGCAGTTCTTC. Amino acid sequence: CASKRTSGVHEQFF.

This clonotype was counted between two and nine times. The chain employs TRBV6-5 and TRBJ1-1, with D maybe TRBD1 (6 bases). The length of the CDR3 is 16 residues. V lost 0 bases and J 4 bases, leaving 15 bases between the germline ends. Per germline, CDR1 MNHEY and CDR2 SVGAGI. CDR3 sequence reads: CASSYSGGVLSTEAFF. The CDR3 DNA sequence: TGTGCCAGCAGTTACTCCGGGGGCGTCCTTAGCACTGAAGCTTTCTTT.